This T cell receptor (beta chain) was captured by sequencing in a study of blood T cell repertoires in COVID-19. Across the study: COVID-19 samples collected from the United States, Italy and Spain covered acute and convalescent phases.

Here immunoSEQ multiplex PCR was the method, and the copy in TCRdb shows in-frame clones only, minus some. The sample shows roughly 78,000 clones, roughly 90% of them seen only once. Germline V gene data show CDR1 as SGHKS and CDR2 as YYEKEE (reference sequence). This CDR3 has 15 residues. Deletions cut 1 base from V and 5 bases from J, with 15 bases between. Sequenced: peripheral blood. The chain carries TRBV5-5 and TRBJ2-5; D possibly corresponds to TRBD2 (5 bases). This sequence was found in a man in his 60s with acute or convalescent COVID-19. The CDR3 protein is CASSLSGPGWETQYF. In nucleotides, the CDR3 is TGTGCCAGCAGCTTGTCCGGCCCGGGGTGGGAGACCCAGTACTTC.